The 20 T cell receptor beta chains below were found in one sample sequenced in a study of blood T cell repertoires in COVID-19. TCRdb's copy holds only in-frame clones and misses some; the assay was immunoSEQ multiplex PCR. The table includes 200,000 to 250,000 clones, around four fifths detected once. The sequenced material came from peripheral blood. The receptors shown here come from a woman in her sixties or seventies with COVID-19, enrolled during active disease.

In DNA form, the CDR3 reads TGTGCCAGCCGAGGAGCTGACAGGGGGTCCTACGAGCAGTACTTC. Amino acids: CASRGADRGSYEQYF. The chain joins TRBV18 to TRBJ2-5; 9 bases align to TRBD1. The DNA end is more similar to TRBJ2-7, so the J call may be wrong. This CDR3 contains 15 residues. Germline V gene sequence: CDR1 KGHSH, CDR2 LQKENI.

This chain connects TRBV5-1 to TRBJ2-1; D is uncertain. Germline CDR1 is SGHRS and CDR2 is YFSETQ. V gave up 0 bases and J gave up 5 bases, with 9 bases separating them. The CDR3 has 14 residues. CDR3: CASSLDLGHNEQFF. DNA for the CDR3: TGCGCCAGCAGCTTGGACCTGGGCCACAATGAGCAGTTCTTC.

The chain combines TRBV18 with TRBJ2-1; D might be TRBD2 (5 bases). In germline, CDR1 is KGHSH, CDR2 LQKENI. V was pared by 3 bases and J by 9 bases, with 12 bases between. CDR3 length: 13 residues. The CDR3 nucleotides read TGTGCCAGCTCACCTTCGACTAATGGTGAGCAGTTCTTC. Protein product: CASSPSTNGEQFF.

The CDR3 is CATSDFGGSNEQFF. In DNA, the CDR3 is TGTGCCACCAGTGATTTTGGAGGGAGCAATGAGCAGTTCTTC. The chain employs TRBV24-1 and TRBJ2-1, with D perhaps matching TRBD2 (6 bases). CDR1 is KGHDR, CDR2 SFDVKD, per germline. This CDR3 region has 14 residues. The V end was cut by 1 base, the J end by 6 bases, with 9 bases between.

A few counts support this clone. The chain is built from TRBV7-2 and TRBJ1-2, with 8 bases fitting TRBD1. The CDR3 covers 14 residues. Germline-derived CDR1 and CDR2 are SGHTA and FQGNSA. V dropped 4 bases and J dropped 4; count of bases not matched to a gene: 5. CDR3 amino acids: CASSSDGTGYGYTF. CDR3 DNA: TGTGCCAGCAGCTCGGATGGGACAGGCTATGGCTACACCTTC.

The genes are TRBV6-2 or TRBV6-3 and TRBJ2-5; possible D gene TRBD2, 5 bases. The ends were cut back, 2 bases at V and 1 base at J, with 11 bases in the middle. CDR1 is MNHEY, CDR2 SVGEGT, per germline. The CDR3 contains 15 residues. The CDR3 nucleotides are TGTGCCAGCAGTTACCCCCAGCGGAGCCAAGAGACCCAGTACTTC. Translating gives CASSYPQRSQETQYF.

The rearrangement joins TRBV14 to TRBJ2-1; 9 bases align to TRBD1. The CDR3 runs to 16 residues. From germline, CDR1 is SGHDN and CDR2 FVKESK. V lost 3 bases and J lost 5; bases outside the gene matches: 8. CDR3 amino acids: CASSHLTGQGNNEQFF. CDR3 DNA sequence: TGTGCCAGCAGCCATCTGACAGGACAGGGGAACAATGAGCAGTTCTTC.

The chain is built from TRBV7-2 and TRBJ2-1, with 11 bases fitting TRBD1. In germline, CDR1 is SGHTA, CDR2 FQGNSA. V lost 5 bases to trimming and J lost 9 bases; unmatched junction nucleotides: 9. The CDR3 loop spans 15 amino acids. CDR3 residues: CASSTPDRGRSEQFF. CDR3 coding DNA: TGTGCCAGCAGCACACCGGACAGGGGGCGTAGTGAGCAGTTCTTC.

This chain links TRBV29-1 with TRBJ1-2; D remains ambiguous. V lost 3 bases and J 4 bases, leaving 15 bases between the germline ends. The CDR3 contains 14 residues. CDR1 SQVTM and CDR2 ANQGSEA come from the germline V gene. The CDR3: CSVESPVGSYGYTF. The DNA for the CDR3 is TGCAGCGTTGAGTCCCCCGTCGGGAGCTATGGCTACACCTTC.

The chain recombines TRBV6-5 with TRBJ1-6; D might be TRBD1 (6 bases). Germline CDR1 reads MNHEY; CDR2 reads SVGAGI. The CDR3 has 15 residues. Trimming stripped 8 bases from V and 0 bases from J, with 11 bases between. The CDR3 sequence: CASRTDSSYNSPLHF. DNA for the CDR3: TGTGCCAGCCGGACAGATAGCTCCTATAATTCACCCCTCCACTTT.

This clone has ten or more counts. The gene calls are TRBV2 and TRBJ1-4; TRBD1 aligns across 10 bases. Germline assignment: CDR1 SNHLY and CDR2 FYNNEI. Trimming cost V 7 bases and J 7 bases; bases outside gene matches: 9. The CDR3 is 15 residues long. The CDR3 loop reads CASTWGQGPREKLFF. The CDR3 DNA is TGTGCCAGCACCTGGGGACAGGGGCCGCGTGAAAAACTGTTTTTT.

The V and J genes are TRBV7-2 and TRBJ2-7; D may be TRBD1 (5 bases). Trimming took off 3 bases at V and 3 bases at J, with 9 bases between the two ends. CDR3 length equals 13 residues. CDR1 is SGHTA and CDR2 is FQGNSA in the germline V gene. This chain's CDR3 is CASSFATVYEQYF. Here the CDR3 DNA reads TGTGCCAGCAGCTTTGCGACAGTCTACGAGCAGTACTTC.

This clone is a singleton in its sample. This CDR3 reads CASSYSRTPGLQSYNEQFF. Here the CDR3 DNA reads TGTGCCAGCAGTTACTCGAGAACACCGGGACTACAGTCCTACAATGAGCAGTTCTTC. J is TRBJ2-1 and V is TRBV6-2 or TRBV6-3; 7 bases align to TRBD2. Germline V gene lookup returns CDR1 MNHEY and CDR2 SVGEGT. Trimming at V came to 0 bases and at J to 1 base, leaving 12 bases not matched to a gene. This CDR3 has 19 residues.

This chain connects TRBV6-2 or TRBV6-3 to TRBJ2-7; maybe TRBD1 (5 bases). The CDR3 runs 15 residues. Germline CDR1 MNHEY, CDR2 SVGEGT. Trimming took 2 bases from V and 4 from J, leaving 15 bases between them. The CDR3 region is CASSYPREGVYEQYF. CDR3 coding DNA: TGTGCCAGCAGTTACCCCCGAGAAGGGGTTTACGAGCAGTACTTC.

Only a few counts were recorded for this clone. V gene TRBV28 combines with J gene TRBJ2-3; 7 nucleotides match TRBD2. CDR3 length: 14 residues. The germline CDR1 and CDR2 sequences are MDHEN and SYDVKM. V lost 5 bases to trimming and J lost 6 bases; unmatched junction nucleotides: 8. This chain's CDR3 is CASSQGLEADTQYF. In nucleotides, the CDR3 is TGTGCCAGCAGTCAAGGACTAGAGGCGGATACGCAGTATTTT.

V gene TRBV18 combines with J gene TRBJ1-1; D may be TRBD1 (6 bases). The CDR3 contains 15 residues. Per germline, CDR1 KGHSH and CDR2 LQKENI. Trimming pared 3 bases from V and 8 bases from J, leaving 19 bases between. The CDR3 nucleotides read TGTGCCAGCTCACCCACCGGCCAGGGGCAAAGGGAAGCTTTCTTT. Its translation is CASSPTGQGQREAFF.

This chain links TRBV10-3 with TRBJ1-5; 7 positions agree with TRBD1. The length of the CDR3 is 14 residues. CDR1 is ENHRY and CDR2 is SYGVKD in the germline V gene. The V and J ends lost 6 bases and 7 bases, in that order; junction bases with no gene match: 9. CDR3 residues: CAIREDRAGQPQHF. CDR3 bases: TGTGCCATCAGGGAAGACAGGGCAGGGCAGCCCCAGCATTTT.

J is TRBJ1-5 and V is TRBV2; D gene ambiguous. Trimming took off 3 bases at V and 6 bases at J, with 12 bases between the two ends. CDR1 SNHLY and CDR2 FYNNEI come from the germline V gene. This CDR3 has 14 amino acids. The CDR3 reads CASSEGRRLQPQHF. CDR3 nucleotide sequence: TGTGCCAGCAGTGAGGGCAGAAGGCTTCAGCCCCAGCATTTT.

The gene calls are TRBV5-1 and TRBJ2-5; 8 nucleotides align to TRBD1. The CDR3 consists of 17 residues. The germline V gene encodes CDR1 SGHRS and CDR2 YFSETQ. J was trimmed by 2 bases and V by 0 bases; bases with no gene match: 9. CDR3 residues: CASSLAGSGTGQETQYF. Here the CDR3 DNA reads TGCGCCAGCAGCTTGGCCGGATCCGGGACAGGACAAGAGACCCAGTACTTC.

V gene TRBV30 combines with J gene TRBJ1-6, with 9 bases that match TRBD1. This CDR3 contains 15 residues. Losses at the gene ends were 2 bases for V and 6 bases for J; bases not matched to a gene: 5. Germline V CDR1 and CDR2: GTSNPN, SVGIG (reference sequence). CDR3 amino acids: CAWSTGTGTNSPLHF. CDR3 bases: TGTGCCTGGAGTACCGGGACAGGGACTAATTCACCCCTCCACTTT.